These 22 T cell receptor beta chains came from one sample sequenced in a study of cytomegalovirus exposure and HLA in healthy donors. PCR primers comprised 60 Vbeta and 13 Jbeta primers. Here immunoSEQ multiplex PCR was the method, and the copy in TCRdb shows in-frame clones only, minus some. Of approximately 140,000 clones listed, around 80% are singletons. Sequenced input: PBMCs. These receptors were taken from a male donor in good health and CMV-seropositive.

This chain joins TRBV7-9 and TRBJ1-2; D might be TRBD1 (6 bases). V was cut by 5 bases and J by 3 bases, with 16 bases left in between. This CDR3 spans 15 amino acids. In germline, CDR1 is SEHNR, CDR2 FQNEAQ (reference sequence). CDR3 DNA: TGTGCCAGCAGCCTCGGACAGTCCGTCTACTATGGCTACACCTTC. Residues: CASSLGQSVYYGYTF.

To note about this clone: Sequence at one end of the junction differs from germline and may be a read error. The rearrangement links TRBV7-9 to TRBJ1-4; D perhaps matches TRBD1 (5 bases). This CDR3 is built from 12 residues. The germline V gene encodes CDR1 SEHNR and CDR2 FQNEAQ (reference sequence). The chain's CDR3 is CSSSQGVEKLFF. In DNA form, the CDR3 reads TGTTCCAGCAGCCAAGGGGTCGAAAAACTGTTTTTT. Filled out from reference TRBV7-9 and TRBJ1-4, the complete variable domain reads DTGVSQNPRHKITKRGQNVTFRCDPISEHNRLYWYRQTLGQGPEFLTYFQNEAQLEKSRLLSDRFSAERPKGSFSTLEIQRTEQGDSAMYLCSSSQGVEKLFFGSGTQLSVL.

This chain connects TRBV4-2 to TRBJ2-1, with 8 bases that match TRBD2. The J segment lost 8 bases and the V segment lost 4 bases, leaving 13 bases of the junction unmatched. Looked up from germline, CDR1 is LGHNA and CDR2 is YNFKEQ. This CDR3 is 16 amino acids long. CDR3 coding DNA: TGTGCCAGCAGCCGCATGGAGGGGACTAGGGTCCATGAGCAGTTCTTC. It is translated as CASSRMEGTRVHEQFF.

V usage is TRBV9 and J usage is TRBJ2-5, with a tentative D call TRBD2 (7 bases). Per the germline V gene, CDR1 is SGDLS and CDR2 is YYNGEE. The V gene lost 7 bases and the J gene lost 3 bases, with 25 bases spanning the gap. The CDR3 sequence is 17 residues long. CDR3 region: CASARGGGALTKETQYF. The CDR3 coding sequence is TGTGCCAGCGCTCGAGGTGGGGGGGCCCTAACAAAAGAGACCCAGTACTTC.

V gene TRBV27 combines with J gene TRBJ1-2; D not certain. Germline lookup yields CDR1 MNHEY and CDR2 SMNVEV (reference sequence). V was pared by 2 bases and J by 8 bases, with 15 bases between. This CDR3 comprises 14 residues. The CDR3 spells CASSLSSAITGYTF. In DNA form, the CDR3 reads TGTGCCAGCAGTTTAAGCTCCGCAATTACGGGCTACACCTTC.

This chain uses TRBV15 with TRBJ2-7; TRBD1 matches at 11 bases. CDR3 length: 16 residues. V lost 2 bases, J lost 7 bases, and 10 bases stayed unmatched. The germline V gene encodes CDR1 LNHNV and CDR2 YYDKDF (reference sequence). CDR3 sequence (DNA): TGTGCCACCAGCAGACTTCTCGGACAGGGGGCCGGGGAGCAGTACTTC. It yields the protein CATSRLLGQGAGEQYF.

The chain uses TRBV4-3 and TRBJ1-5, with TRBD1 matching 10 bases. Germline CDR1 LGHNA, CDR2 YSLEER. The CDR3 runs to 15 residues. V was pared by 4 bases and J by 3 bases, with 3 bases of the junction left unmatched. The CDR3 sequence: CASSLGQGYNQPQHF. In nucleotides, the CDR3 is TGCGCCAGCAGCCTGGGACAGGGGTACAATCAGCCCCAGCATTTT.

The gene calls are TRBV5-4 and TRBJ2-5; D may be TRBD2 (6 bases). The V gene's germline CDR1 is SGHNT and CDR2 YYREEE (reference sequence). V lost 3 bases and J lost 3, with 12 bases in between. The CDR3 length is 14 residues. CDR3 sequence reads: CASSYPRGEETQYF. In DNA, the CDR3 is TGTGCCAGCAGCTACCCTCGCGGGGAAGAGACCCAGTACTTC. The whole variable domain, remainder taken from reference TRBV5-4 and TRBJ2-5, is ETGVTQSPTHLIKTRGQQVTLRCSSQSGHNTVSWYQQALGQGPQFIFQYYREEENGRGNFPPRFSGLQFPNYSSELNVNALELDDSALYLCASSYPRGEETQYFGPGTRLLVL.

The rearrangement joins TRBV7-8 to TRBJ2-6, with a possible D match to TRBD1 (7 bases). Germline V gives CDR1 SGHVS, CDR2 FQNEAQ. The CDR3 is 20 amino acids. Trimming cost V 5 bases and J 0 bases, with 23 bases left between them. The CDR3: CASSRRIGGGGLSGANVLTF. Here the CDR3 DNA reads TGTGCCAGCAGCCGCCGGATTGGCGGAGGGGGCCTCTCTGGGGCCAACGTCCTGACTTTC.

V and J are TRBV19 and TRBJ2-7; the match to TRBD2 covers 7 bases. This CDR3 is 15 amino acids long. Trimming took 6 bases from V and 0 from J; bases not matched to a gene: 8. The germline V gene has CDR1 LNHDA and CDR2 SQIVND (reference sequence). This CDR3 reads CASRDTSDLSYEQYF. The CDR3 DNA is TGTGCCAGTAGGGACACTAGCGACCTCTCCTACGAGCAGTACTTC.

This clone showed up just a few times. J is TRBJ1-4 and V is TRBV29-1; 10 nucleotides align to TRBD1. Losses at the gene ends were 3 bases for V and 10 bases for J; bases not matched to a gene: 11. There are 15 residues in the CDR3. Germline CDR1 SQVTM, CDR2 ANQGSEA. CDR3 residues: CSVEGTGARDGKLFF. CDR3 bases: TGCAGCGTTGAGGGGACAGGGGCAAGGGACGGAAAACTGTTTTTT.

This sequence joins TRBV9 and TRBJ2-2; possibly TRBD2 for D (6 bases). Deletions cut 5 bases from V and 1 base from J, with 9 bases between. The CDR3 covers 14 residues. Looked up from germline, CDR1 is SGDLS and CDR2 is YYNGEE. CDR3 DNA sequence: TGTGCCAGCAGACTGGGGGGGAACACCGGGGAGCTGTTTTTT. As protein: CASRLGGNTGELFF.

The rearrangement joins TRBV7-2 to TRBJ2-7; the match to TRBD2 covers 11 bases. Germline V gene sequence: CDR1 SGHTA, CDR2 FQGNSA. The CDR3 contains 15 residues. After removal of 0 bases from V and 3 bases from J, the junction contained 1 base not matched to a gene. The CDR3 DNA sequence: TGTGCCAGCAGCTTAGCCACTAGCGGGAGCTACGAGCAGTACTTC. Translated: CASSLATSGSYEQYF.

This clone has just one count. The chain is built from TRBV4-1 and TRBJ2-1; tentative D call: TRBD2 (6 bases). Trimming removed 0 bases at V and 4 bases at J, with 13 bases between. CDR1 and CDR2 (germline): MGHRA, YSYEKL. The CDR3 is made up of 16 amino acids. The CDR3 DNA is TGCGCCAGCAGCCAAGATTCTGCGGGGTTTTACAATGAGCAGTTCTTC. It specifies CASSQDSAGFYNEQFF.

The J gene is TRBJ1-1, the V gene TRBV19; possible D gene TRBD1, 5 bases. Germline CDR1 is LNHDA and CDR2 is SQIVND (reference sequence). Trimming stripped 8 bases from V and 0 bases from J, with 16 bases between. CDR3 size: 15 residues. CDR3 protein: CASAVGGWVNTEAFF. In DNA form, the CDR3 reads TGTGCCAGTGCCGTGGGGGGGTGGGTGAACACTGAAGCTTTCTTT.

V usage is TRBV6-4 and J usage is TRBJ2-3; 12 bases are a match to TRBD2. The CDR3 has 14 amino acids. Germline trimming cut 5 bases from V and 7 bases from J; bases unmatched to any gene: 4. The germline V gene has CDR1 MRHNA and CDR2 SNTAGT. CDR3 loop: CASSPGLAGYTQYF. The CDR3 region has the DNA TGTGCCAGCAGTCCTGGACTAGCGGGGTATACGCAGTATTTT.

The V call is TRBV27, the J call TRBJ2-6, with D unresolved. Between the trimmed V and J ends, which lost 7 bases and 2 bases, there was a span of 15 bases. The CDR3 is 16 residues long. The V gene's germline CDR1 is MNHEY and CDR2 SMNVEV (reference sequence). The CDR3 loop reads CASTQVVDTGANVLTF. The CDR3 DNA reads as TGTGCCAGCACCCAAGTGGTTGACACTGGGGCCAACGTCCTGACTTTC.

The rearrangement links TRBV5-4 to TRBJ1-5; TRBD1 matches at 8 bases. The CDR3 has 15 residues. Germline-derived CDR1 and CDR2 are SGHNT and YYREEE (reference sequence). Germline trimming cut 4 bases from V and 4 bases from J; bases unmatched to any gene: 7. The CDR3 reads CASSIGTGRNQPQHF. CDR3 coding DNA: TGTGCCAGCAGCATCGGGACAGGCCGGAATCAGCCCCAGCATTTT.

In DNA form, the CDR3 reads TGTGCCTGGAGTGAACTCTTACAGGGAAGGGATGGCTACACCTTC. Protein: CAWSELLQGRDGYTF. The chain employs TRBV30 and TRBJ1-2, with a tentative D call TRBD1 (6 bases). Germline-derived CDR1 and CDR2 are GTSNPN and SVGIG (reference sequence). This CDR3 comprises 15 residues. Trimming left V 1 base short and J 6 bases short, with 18 bases between.

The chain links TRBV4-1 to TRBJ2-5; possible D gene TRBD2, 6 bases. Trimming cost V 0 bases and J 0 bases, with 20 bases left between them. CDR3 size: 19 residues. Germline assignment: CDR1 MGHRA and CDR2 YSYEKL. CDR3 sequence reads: CASSQDSPLAGKYQETQYF. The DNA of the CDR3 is TGCGCCAGCAGCCAAGATTCCCCCCTTGCGGGAAAGTACCAAGAGACCCAGTACTTC.

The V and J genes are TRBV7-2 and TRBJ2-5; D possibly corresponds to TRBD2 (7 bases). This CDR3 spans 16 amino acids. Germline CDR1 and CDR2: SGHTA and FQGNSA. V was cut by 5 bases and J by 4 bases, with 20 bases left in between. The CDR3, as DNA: TGTGCCAGCAGCCCCGGCCGGGGGGCGCGTCGAGAGACCCAGTACTTC. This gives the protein CASSPGRGARRETQYF.

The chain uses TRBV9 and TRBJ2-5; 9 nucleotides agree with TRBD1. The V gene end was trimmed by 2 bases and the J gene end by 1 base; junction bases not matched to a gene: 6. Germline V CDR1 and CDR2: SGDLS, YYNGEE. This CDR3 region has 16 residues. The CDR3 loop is CASSVWTGVTQETQYF. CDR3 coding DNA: TGTGCCAGCAGCGTTTGGACAGGGGTGACCCAAGAGACCCAGTACTTC.